This T cell receptor beta chain derives from a study of cytomegalovirus exposure and HLA in healthy donors. The PCR used 60 Vbeta and 13 Jbeta primers. Clones were sequenced by immunoSEQ multiplex PCR, and TCRdb holds only the in-frame ones, with some missing. There are under 200,000 clones in the sample; about 75% occur only once, and approximately 7% lies in the top ten. A remark on this clone: The antigen remains unidentified.

In germline, CDR1 is SGHRS, CDR2 YFSETQ. This CDR3 comprises 15 residues. Trimming stripped 0 bases from V and 6 bases from J, with 12 bases between. Study findings and constraints: Within the data, a cluster of highly shared sequence variants was likely a sequencing artifact.

Sequenced: PBMCs. This chain links TRBV5-1 with TRBJ2-2, with D perhaps matching TRBD1 (5 bases). The sequence derives from a male donor in good health and CMV-seropositive. The CDR3 spells CASSLVQGPAGELFF. The DNA for the CDR3 is TGCGCCAGCAGCTTGGTCCAGGGCCCCGCCGGGGAGCTGTTTTTT.